One sample yielded the 16 T cell receptor beta chains listed below, sequenced in a study of shared clonotypes between healthy human individuals. Some clones are missing from TCRdb's copy, which holds only in-frame ones; the method was immunoSEQ multiplex PCR. Counted here are about 2 million clones, 90% to 95% occurring once; the ten biggest clones make up 0.13%. Input material: naive CD4+ T cells sorted from blood. Noted subset: CD45RA+ positively selected. The receptors were sampled from a man aged 18 to 30 in good health.

The chain carries TRBV6-5 and TRBJ1-5; D call uncertain. CDR3 length: 15 residues. The germline V gene encodes CDR1 MNHEY and CDR2 SVGAGI. Trimming removed 6 bases from V and 7 bases from J, with 19 bases in between. Written as DNA, the CDR3 is TGTGCCAGCAGGGGTGGAGGATCACCTAAGCAGCCCCAGCATTTT. Its translation: CASRGGGSPKQPQHF.

The V gene is TRBV6-6, the J gene TRBJ1-6, with unresolved D. The length of the CDR3 is 16 residues. The germline gives CDR1 MNHNY, CDR2 SVGAGI (reference sequence). Between the trimmed V and J ends, which lost 7 bases and 2 bases, there was a span of 15 bases. CDR3 sequence reads: CASIPESGTYNSPLHF. CDR3 nucleotides: TGTGCCAGCATTCCCGAGTCGGGAACCTATAATTCACCCCTCCACTTT.

Comment on this clone: Other DNA sequences in the same sample also yield this CDR3. In DNA form, the CDR3 reads TGTGCCAGCAGTTATGGGACAGGGGGTCACGAGCAGTACTTC. Its protein product is CASSYGTGGHEQYF. The chain couples TRBV6-5 to TRBJ2-7; 11 nucleotides line up with TRBD1. With V trimmed by 3 bases and J by 5 bases, 3 bases remained unmatched. CDR1 MNHEY and CDR2 SVGAGI come from the germline V gene. This CDR3 region has 14 residues.

The chain carries TRBV19 and TRBJ1-1; TRBD1 matches at 11 bases. There are 17 residues in the CDR3. V lost 7 bases, J lost 3 bases, and 13 bases stayed unmatched. Germline V gene lookup returns CDR1 LNHDA and CDR2 SQIVND (reference sequence). The CDR3 DNA sequence: TGTGCCAGTACCCCCGGGACAGGGGGGTCGGTGTACACTGAAGCTTTCTTT. It encodes CASTPGTGGSVYTEAFF. Based on the CDR3 plus reference TRBV19 and TRBJ1-1, the full variable domain is DGGITQSPKYLFRKEGQNVTLSCEQNLNHDAMYWYRQDPGQGLRLIYYSQIVNDFQKGDIAEGYSVSREKKESFPLTVTSAQKNPTAFYLCASTPGTGGSVYTEAFFGQGTRLTVV.

The rearrangement links TRBV7-2 to TRBJ1-1, with D perhaps TRBD1 (6 bases). V gave up 7 bases and J gave up 1 base, with 10 bases separating them. Per the germline V gene, CDR1 is SGHTA and CDR2 is FQGNSA. This CDR3 spans 13 amino acids. In DNA form, the CDR3 reads TGTGCCAGCACGGGACAAGGGAACACTGAAGCTTTCTTT. Amino acid sequence: CASTGQGNTEAFF.

The chain employs TRBV6-5 and TRBJ2-7; 10 nucleotides align to TRBD1. Trimming cost V 2 bases and J 3 bases; bases outside gene matches: 4. Germline-derived CDR1 and CDR2 are MNHEY and SVGAGI. This CDR3 spans 15 amino acids. Here the CDR3 reads CASSYGGTGVYEQYF. As DNA, the CDR3 is TGTGCCAGCAGTTACGGGGGGACAGGGGTCTACGAGCAGTACTTC.

This rearrangement joins TRBV9 to TRBJ2-2; D remains ambiguous. The CDR3 spans 13 residues. Germline V gene data show CDR1 as SGDLS and CDR2 as YYNGEE. The V end was cut by 3 bases, the J end by 3 bases, with 6 bases between. The CDR3 spells CASSAAYTGELFF. CDR3 in DNA: TGTGCCAGCAGCGCTGCGTACACCGGGGAGCTGTTTTTT.

This chain joins TRBV9 and TRBJ2-5; D is undetermined. Germline-derived CDR1 and CDR2 are SGDLS and YYNGEE. The CDR3 extends over 13 amino acids. V was cut by 4 bases and J by 2 bases, with 9 bases left in between. CDR3 sequence: CASSPGLQETQYF. In DNA, the CDR3 is TGTGCCAGCAGCCCCGGGTTACAAGAGACCCAGTACTTC.

V is TRBV6-5 and J is TRBJ2-7, with 10 bases that match TRBD2. V dropped 0 bases and J dropped 2; count of bases not matched to a gene: 4. The CDR3 spans 16 residues. Germline V gene sequence: CDR1 MNHEY, CDR2 SVGAGI. Written as DNA, the CDR3 is TGTGCCAGCAGTTACTCGGCTAGCGGGAGACCCTACGAGCAGTACTTC. Protein: CASSYSASGRPYEQYF.

The rearrangement uses TRBV25-1 and TRBJ2-5, with D possibly TRBD1 on 6 matching bases. The V end was cut by 5 bases, the J end by 4 bases, with 11 bases between. The CDR3 has 13 residues. Per the germline V gene, CDR1 is MGHDK and CDR2 is SYGVNS. For the CDR3, the DNA is TGTGCCAGCAGTAGTACAGGGTTAGAGACCCAGTACTTC. This sequence encodes CASSSTGLETQYF.

The chain joins TRBV28 to TRBJ1-5; 7 nucleotides agree with TRBD1. This CDR3 comprises 16 residues. The trim removed 1 base at V and 7 bases at J, leaving 10 bases unmatched. Germline assignment: CDR1 MDHEN and CDR2 SYDVKM. The CDR3 sequence: CASSLSTGESSQPQHF. The CDR3 DNA is TGTGCCAGCAGTTTATCAACAGGGGAATCATCCCAGCCCCAGCATTTT.

The gene calls are TRBV7-8 and TRBJ2-5, with D perhaps TRBD2 (5 bases). CDR1 is SGHVS and CDR2 is FQNEAQ in the germline V gene. The CDR3 is 16 amino acids. V shed 1 base and J shed 0 bases, with 12 bases lying between them. The CDR3 region is CASSLVVALYQETQYF. CDR3 bases: TGTGCCAGCAGCTTAGTGGTAGCGTTGTACCAAGAGACCCAGTACTTC.

The gene calls are TRBV10-3 and TRBJ2-2, with D perhaps TRBD1 (11 bases). The CDR3 is 22 residues long. The germline V gene has CDR1 ENHRY and CDR2 SYGVKD. V was cut by 4 bases and J by 0 bases, with 30 bases left in between. The CDR3 region has the DNA TGTGCCATCAGTGTCCTTCTGGGGACAGGGGGTGGACTAGCGGCGAACACCGGGGAGCTGTTTTTT. Encoded protein: CAISVLLGTGGGLAANTGELFF.

CDR3 loop: CASTERGGPYNEQFF. In DNA, the CDR3 is TGTGCCAGCACCGAACGGGGCGGGCCCTACAATGAGCAGTTCTTC. The chain is built from TRBV5-4 and TRBJ2-1; the D call may be TRBD1 or TRBD2 (5 bases each). The CDR3 is 15 residues long. Per the germline V gene, CDR1 is SGHNT and CDR2 is YYREEE (reference sequence). Trimming shortened V by 6 bases and J by 2 bases, and 15 bases separated the two germline ends.

The count of this clone is one. The chain links TRBV18 to TRBJ2-7; D is perhaps TRBD2 (6 bases). The CDR3 totals 17 residues. Trimming cost V 6 bases and J 0 bases, with 21 bases left between them. Germline V gives CDR1 KGHSH, CDR2 LQKENI. CDR3 sequence: CASSPGVGTGSSYEQYF. The CDR3 DNA sequence: TGTGCCAGCTCTCCTGGGGTTGGAACCGGGAGCTCCTACGAGCAGTACTTC.

This chain connects TRBV7-6 to TRBJ2-2; D might be TRBD1 or TRBD2, each matching 5 bases. CDR1 SGHVS and CDR2 FNYEAQ come from the germline V gene. The CDR3 spans 16 residues. V was clipped by 7 bases and J by 0 bases, with 15 bases between them. The CDR3 here is CASTQGQGPNTGELFF. The CDR3, as DNA: TGTGCCAGCACCCAAGGGCAGGGACCGAACACCGGGGAGCTGTTTTTT.